The 25 T cell receptor beta chains listed next were all sequenced from one sample in a study of identical twins. TCRdb called the 5' RACE reads again in MiXCR, with one record for every CDR3 protein. The table lists 420,000 or so distinct CDR3 sequences, around 18% of them singletons. Sequenced: naive T cells sorted from blood. The receptors come from a man aged 50 to 60 in good health.

The gene calls are TRBV13 and TRBJ2-1, with TRBD2 identical over 11 bases. This CDR3 is 18 amino acids long. J gave up 0 bases and V 3 bases, and 7 bases lay outside the gene matches. Germline V lookup: CDR1 PRHDT, CDR2 FYEKMQ (reference sequence). CDR3 sequence: CASSLGLAATSSYNEQFF. The CDR3 DNA follows: TGTGCCAGCAGCTTGGGACTAGCGGCCACGTCCTCCTACAATGAGCAGTTCTTC.

This clonotype has a handful of counts. This rearrangement joins TRBV5-1 to TRBJ2-3; 8 nucleotides match TRBD1. The junction had 8 bases not matched to a gene; V was cut back by 0 bases and J by 5 bases. Germline V gene data show CDR1 as SGHRS and CDR2 as YFSETQ. The CDR3 has 16 amino acids. The CDR3 DNA follows: TGCGCCAGCAGCTTGGGGGACAGGACCCCGGTAGATACGCAGTATTTT. It codes for CASSLGDRTPVDTQYF.

V and J are TRBV6-5 and TRBJ1-1, with D possibly TRBD1 on 6 matching bases. Trimming left V 4 bases short and J 0 bases short, with 9 bases between. This CDR3 has 14 residues. Germline CDR1 and CDR2: MNHEY and SVGAGI. In DNA, the CDR3 is TGTGCCAGCAGTTGGAGGGGGTTGAACACTGAAGCTTTCTTT. Translated, it gives CASSWRGLNTEAFF.

The chain combines TRBV28 with TRBJ2-1; 8 bases align to TRBD2. CDR1 is MDHEN, CDR2 SYDVKM, per germline. Trimming removed 4 bases from V and 14 bases from J; junction bases left unmatched: 19. The CDR3 extends over 16 amino acids. CDR3 nucleotide sequence: TGTGCCAGCAGTTGGAAGGCACGCAGAAGCGGGAGTCGTAAGTTCTTC. This encodes CASSWKARRSGSRKFF.

Only a few counts were recorded for this clonotype. The V call is TRBV12-3 or TRBV12-4, the J call TRBJ2-4; D might be TRBD1 (5 bases). Trimming pared 5 bases from V and 6 bases from J, leaving 17 bases between. The CDR3 totals 15 residues. The CDR3 nucleotides are TGTGCCAGCAGTCACCCTCAGGGTTCTAGAAACATTCAGTACTTC. It is translated as CASSHPQGSRNIQYF.

This clonotype was seen just once. This sequence may be a read error, since a much larger clone differs from it by one base. The chain links TRBV7-9 to TRBJ2-5; D is perhaps TRBD2 (6 bases). Germline CDR1 and CDR2: SEHNR and FQNEAQ (reference sequence). The V end was cut by 4 bases, the J end by 9 bases, with 12 bases between. The CDR3 length is 12 residues. The CDR3: CASSWGDWPQYF. The CDR3 DNA follows: TGTGCCAGCAGCTGGGGGGATTGGCCCCAGTACTTC.

V gene TRBV15 combines with J gene TRBJ2-7; D uncertain. The CDR3 has 13 residues. Germline CDR1 is LNHNV and CDR2 is YYDKDF (reference sequence). V was clipped by 3 bases and J by 0 bases, with 6 bases between them. The CDR3 region has the DNA TGTGCCACCAGCAGTATGAGCTCCTACGAGCAGTACTTC. Translating gives CATSSMSSYEQYF.

This chain links TRBV20-1 with TRBJ1-2, with a possible D match to TRBD1 (6 bases). CDR1 and CDR2 from the germline V gene are DFQATT and SNEGSKA (reference sequence). V shed 4 bases and J shed 8 bases, with 26 bases lying between them. The CDR3 is made up of 16 amino acids. CDR3 sequence: CSAKSVGTGQGKGYTF. CDR3 DNA sequence: TGCAGTGCTAAGAGTGTCGGCACAGGGCAAGGGAAGGGCTACACCTTC.

This clonotype came up a few times. The V and J genes are TRBV10-3 and TRBJ2-1, with 10 nucleotides matching TRBD2. The ends lost 5 bases at V and 9 bases at J; junction bases unmatched: 10. The germline gives CDR1 ENHRY, CDR2 SYGVKD. This CDR3 has 15 amino acids. CDR3 amino acids: CAISTLAGVEGEQFF. The CDR3 DNA follows: TGTGCCATCAGTACTCTAGCGGGAGTAGAAGGTGAGCAGTTCTTC.

The chain is built from TRBV6-2 or TRBV6-3 and TRBJ2-3; TRBD2 matches at 8 bases. Germline CDR1 is MNHEY and CDR2 is SVGEGT. J lost 3 bases, V lost 3 bases, and 8 bases had no gene match. This CDR3 spans 16 amino acids. The chain's CDR3 is CASSYQKREITDTQYF. The CDR3 DNA reads TGTGCCAGCAGTTATCAGAAGCGGGAGATTACAGATACGCAGTATTTT.

This clonotype showed up many times. CDR3 sequence: CSVDDRDSHSNQPQHF. CDR3 nucleotides: TGCAGCGTTGACGACCGGGACAGCCATAGCAATCAGCCCCAGCATTTT. The V and J genes are TRBV29-1 and TRBJ1-5, with TRBD1 matching over 7 bases. There are 16 residues in the CDR3. The germline gives CDR1 SQVTM, CDR2 ANQGSEA. The junction had 8 bases not matched to a gene; V was cut back by 3 bases and J by 0 bases.

This clonotype was counted only a few times. This sequence joins TRBV7-2 and TRBJ1-6; D remains unclear. CDR3 size: 12 residues. Deletions cut 5 bases from V and 16 bases from J, with 15 bases between. Germline CDR1 reads SGHTA; CDR2 reads FQGNSA. The CDR3 reads CASSVDGRELHF. As DNA, the CDR3 is TGTGCCAGCAGCGTCGACGGAAGAGAACTCCACTTT.

The chain links TRBV12-3 or TRBV12-4 to TRBJ1-1; D is ambiguous. Trimming shortened V by 5 bases and J by 0 bases, and 7 bases separated the two germline ends. The CDR3 sequence is 13 residues long. In DNA form, the CDR3 reads TGTGCCAGCAGTGTGACATTGAACACTGAAGCTTTCTTT. Its protein product is CASSVTLNTEAFF.

The chain is built from TRBV18 and TRBJ1-5, with 8 bases identical to TRBD1. After removal of 2 bases from V and 7 bases from J, the junction contained 7 bases not matched to a gene. Germline loops: CDR1 KGHSH, CDR2 LQKENI. This CDR3 spans 15 amino acids. The CDR3 loop reads CASSPTQGAGQPQHF. The DNA for the CDR3 is TGTGCCAGCTCACCAACGCAGGGGGCAGGACAGCCCCAGCATTTT.

This clonotype was picked up many times. The rearrangement uses TRBV10-3 and TRBJ2-4; 7 positions agree with TRBD2. J gave up 0 bases and V 10 bases, and 6 bases lay outside the gene matches. The CDR3 runs to 14 residues. Germline lookup yields CDR1 ENHRY and CDR2 SYGVKD. This CDR3 is CATREALAKNIQYF. The CDR3 coding sequence is TGTGCCACCCGGGAGGCACTAGCCAAAAACATTCAGTACTTC.

This clonotype was counted many times. V gene TRBV7-9 combines with J gene TRBJ1-1, with 7 bases aligning to TRBD1. The V gene end was trimmed by 5 bases and the J gene end by 5 bases; junction bases not matched to a gene: 8. The CDR3 contains 14 residues. Per germline, CDR1 SEHNR and CDR2 FQNEAQ (reference sequence). CDR3 in DNA: TGTGCCAGCAGCGCCGACAGGGCCGGTACTGAAGCTTTCTTT. Amino acid sequence: CASSADRAGTEAFF. The full variable domain, its missing parts supplied by reference TRBV7-9 and TRBJ1-1, is DTGVSQNPRHKITKRGQNVTFRCDPISEHNRLYWYRQTLGQGPEFLTYFQNEAQLEKSRLLSDRFSAERPKGSFSTLEIQRTEQGDSAMYLCASSADRAGTEAFFGQGTRLTVV.

This clonotype was recorded many times. J is TRBJ2-1 and V is TRBV29-1; 8 bases are shared with TRBD2. This CDR3 comprises 13 residues. Germline values: CDR1 SQVTM, CDR2 ANQGSEA. V shed 5 bases and J 6 bases; nucleotides not matched to a gene: 6. The CDR3 bases are TGCAGCGTTAGCGGGAGCTTTATCAATGAGCAGTTCTTC. It codes for CSVSGSFINEQFF.

In its sample, this clonotype was seen a few times. This rearrangement joins TRBV5-6 to TRBJ1-2; D ambiguous. Trimming left V 2 bases short and J 7 bases short, with 15 bases between. Germline V gives CDR1 SGHDT, CDR2 YYEEEE. The CDR3 totals 14 residues. The CDR3 bases are TGTGCCAGCAGCTTTCCCCCTCGGGCGAGTGGCTACACCTTC. It specifies CASSFPPRASGYTF.

This clonotype has just a few counts. The chain recombines TRBV20-1 with TRBJ2-1; D may be TRBD2 (5 bases). The CDR3 has 13 amino acids. V lost 3 bases and J lost 4, with 10 bases in between. Per the germline V gene, CDR1 is DFQATT and CDR2 is SNEGSKA (reference sequence). The DNA for the CDR3 is TGCAGTGCTAGGGCTCCGGGATACAATGAGCAGTTCTTC. Amino acid sequence: CSARAPGYNEQFF.

This clonotype was detected a few times. The chain is built from TRBV5-1 and TRBJ2-1, with no clear D. The V and J ends lost 0 bases and 4 bases respectively, with 20 bases between them. The CDR3 has 18 amino acids. The V gene's germline CDR1 is SGHRS and CDR2 YFSETQ. This CDR3 is CASSLEVVLTRPYNEQFF. The CDR3 coding sequence is TGCGCCAGCAGCTTGGAAGTAGTCCTTACCCGTCCTTACAATGAGCAGTTCTTC. The full variable domain, rest sourced from reference TRBV5-1 and TRBJ2-1, is KAGVTQTPRYLIKTRGQQVTLSCSPISGHRSVSWYQQTPGQGLQFLFEYFSETQRNKGNFPGRFSGRQFSNSRSEMNVSTLELGDSALYLCASSLEVVLTRPYNEQFFGPGTRLTVL.

CDR3 protein: CASSQDRLLTQYF. CDR3 nucleotides: TGCGCCAGCAGCCAAGATCGACTTTTAACGCAGTATTTT. This chain uses TRBV4-1 with TRBJ2-3; D gene ambiguous. Germline loops: CDR1 MGHRA, CDR2 YSYEKL. Trimming stripped 0 bases from V and 9 bases from J, with 10 bases between. The CDR3 has 13 residues.

This clonotype was counted a single time. This rearrangement joins TRBV7-9 to TRBJ2-5, with D perhaps assigned TRBD1 or TRBD2 (5 bases each). The germline V and J ends were trimmed by 4 bases and 5 bases, with 17 bases remaining between them. Germline V gene lookup returns CDR1 SEHNR and CDR2 FQNEAQ (reference sequence). This CDR3 region has 15 residues. The CDR3 region has the DNA TGTGCCAGCAGCTATGACGGGACCGTGGGGGAGACCCAGTACTTC. It encodes CASSYDGTVGETQYF.

The chain uses TRBV6-5 and TRBJ2-2, with TRBD2 matching 10 bases. Germline V CDR1 and CDR2: MNHEY, SVGAGI. The CDR3 totals 17 residues. Unmatched junction bases numbered 3, after V lost 0 bases and J lost 2 bases. The CDR3 bases are TGTGCCAGCAGTTACTCGCCTAGCGGGAGAAACACCGGGGAGCTGTTTTTT. Its translation is CASSYSPSGRNTGELFF.

The CDR3: CASSQDQETQYF. The CDR3, as DNA: TGTGCCAGCAGCCAAGATCAAGAGACCCAGTACTTC. This rearrangement joins TRBV4-2 to TRBJ2-5, with D unclear. Germline values: CDR1 LGHNA, CDR2 YNFKEQ. This CDR3 contains 12 residues. V lost 0 bases, J lost 2 bases, and 1 base lay in between.

This sequence joins TRBV20-1 and TRBJ2-1; 12 bases match TRBD2. Trimming took 2 bases from V and 7 from J; bases not matched to a gene: 3. Germline CDR1 and CDR2: DFQATT and SNEGSKA (reference sequence). The CDR3 has 14 residues. CDR3 sequence reads: CSARRLAGENEQFF. The CDR3 region has the DNA TGCAGTGCTAGACGACTAGCGGGAGAGAATGAGCAGTTCTTC.